The 9 T cell receptor beta chains presented below share a single source sample, sequenced in a study of molecular identifiers for immune sequencing clone quantification. TCRdb reanalysed the PCR reads using MiXCR and keeps one entry per CDR3 protein. The sample comprises about 510,000 distinct CDR3 sequences, roughly 23% of which are singletons, and roughly 0.81% rests with the top ten. The sequenced material came from naive CD8+ T cells from blood, with Jurkat cell RNA spiked in. Indicated subset: FACS-sorted CD8+CD4-CCR7+CD45RA+ naive T cells. The origin of the receptors is a human donor in good health. Some libraries in this study had Jurkat cell RNA spiked in.

This clonotype showed up many times. The V gene is TRBV4-2, the J gene TRBJ2-7, with 7 bases that match TRBD1. Trimming removed 3 bases from V and 3 bases from J; junction bases left unmatched: 5. CDR3 size: 14 residues. CDR1 LGHNA and CDR2 YNFKEQ come from the germline V gene. DNA of the CDR3: TGTGCCAGCAGCCATCCCGGGACAGTCTACGAGCAGTACTTC. Translated, it gives CASSHPGTVYEQYF.

This chain links TRBV24-1 with TRBJ2-2; D might be TRBD2 (6 bases). This CDR3 has 16 amino acids. Trimming pared 5 bases from V and 2 bases from J, leaving 14 bases between. CDR1 is KGHDR, CDR2 SFDVKD, per germline. CDR3 region: CATSVREGVNTGELFF. The CDR3 bases are TGTGCCACCAGTGTGCGGGAAGGAGTCAACACCGGGGAGCTGTTTTTT.

Many counts were recorded for this clonotype. The V gene is TRBV4-1, the J gene TRBJ2-5, with 7 nucleotides matching TRBD1. CDR1 and CDR2 from the germline V gene are MGHRA and YSYEKL. V lost 2 bases, J lost 1 base, and 4 bases stayed unmatched. The CDR3 has 15 amino acids. The CDR3 loop reads CASSQTGQTQETQYF. The CDR3 bases are TGCGCCAGCAGCCAAACGGGACAGACCCAAGAGACCCAGTACTTC.

The rearrangement links TRBV4-3 to TRBJ2-1; 9 positions match TRBD2. This CDR3 contains 16 residues. The V gene's germline CDR1 is LGHNA and CDR2 YSLEER. V was clipped by 1 base and J by 2 bases; unmatched bases: 3. CDR3 in DNA: TGCGCCAGCAGCCAAGGAACTAGCGGGCCCTACAATGAGCAGTTCTTC. It specifies CASSQGTSGPYNEQFF.

This clonotype has a count of ten or more. The rearrangement links TRBV12-3 or TRBV12-4 to TRBJ1-2; unclear D gene. The V gene lost 2 bases and the J gene lost 2 bases, with 24 bases spanning the gap. This CDR3 region has 19 residues. In DNA, the CDR3 is TGTGCCAGCAGTTTATCGTTTGGGCAGGCCCCTCTGATGAACTATGGCTACACCTTC. This gives the protein CASSLSFGQAPLMNYGYTF.

The chain has TRBV7-9 and TRBJ2-2; D assignment may be TRBD1 or TRBD2 (5 bases each). Per the germline V gene, CDR1 is SEHNR and CDR2 is FQNEAQ (reference sequence). V was pared by 2 bases and J by 6 bases, with 13 bases between. This CDR3 has 15 amino acids. In DNA form, the CDR3 reads TGTGCCAGCAGCTTATTTGTCCGGGACCCCGGGGAGCTGTTTTTT. Its protein product is CASSLFVRDPGELFF.

This clonotype was picked up many times. The chain recombines TRBV12-3 or TRBV12-4 with TRBJ2-3; D is possibly TRBD1 or TRBD2 (5 bases each). This CDR3 spans 16 amino acids. Trimming took 5 bases from V and 4 from J, leaving 19 bases between them. The CDR3 sequence: CASSGAKIGNPDTQYF. Here the CDR3 DNA reads TGTGCCAGCAGTGGGGCCAAGATCGGGAACCCAGATACGCAGTATTTT.

This clonotype has ten or more counts. J is TRBJ2-1 and V is TRBV5-1, with 9 positions matching TRBD2. This CDR3 has 16 residues. The J segment lost 2 bases and the V segment lost 1 base, leaving 4 bases of the junction unmatched. Per germline, CDR1 SGHRS and CDR2 YFSETQ. In DNA, the CDR3 is TGCGCCAGCAGCTTGTCCCTAGCGGGGCCCTACAATGAGCAGTTCTTC. Translation gives CASSLSLAGPYNEQFF.

This clonotype showed up just a few times. V gene TRBV27 combines with J gene TRBJ2-1; 7 bases are shared with TRBD1. Germline V gene data show CDR1 as MNHEY and CDR2 as SMNVEV (reference sequence). The J segment lost 6 bases and the V segment lost 7 bases, leaving 9 bases of the junction unmatched. This CDR3 is 14 amino acids long. CDR3 coding DNA: TGTGCCAGCAAGAAGGTAGGGGGCAGCAATGAGCAGTTCTTC. It is translated as CASKKVGGSNEQFF.